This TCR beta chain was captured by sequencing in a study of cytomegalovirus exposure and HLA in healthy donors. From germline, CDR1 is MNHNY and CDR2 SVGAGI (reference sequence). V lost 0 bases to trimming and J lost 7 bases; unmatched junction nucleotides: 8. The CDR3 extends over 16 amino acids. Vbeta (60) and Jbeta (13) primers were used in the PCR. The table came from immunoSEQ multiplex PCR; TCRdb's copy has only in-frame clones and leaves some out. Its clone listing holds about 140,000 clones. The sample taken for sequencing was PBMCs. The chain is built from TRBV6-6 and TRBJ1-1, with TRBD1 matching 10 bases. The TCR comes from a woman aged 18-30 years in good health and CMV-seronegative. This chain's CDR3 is CASSYSILGQGIEAFF. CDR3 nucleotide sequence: TGTGCCAGCAGTTACTCGATTCTGGGACAGGGGATTGAAGCTTTCTTT.